Reported below is one TCR beta chain. Its specificity is unknown. These data originate in a study of cytomegalovirus exposure and HLA in healthy donors. It was with 60 Vbeta and 13 Jbeta primers that the PCR ran. Profiling relied on immunoSEQ multiplex PCR, and the TCRdb table lists in-frame clones only, not all of them. The sample has some 190,000 clones, around 83% seen once. Findings and caveats of the study: Some segments of the V type, notably TRBV6-2 and TRBV6-3, were excluded as indistinguishable. A later analysis reportedly found fewer N-insertions in an Asian-associated ancestry cluster than the approximately 700-donor mean. It was approximately 150 TCR beta chains that were listed as cytomegalovirus-associated.

The CDR3 has 15 amino acids. Germline assignment: CDR1 SNHLY and CDR2 FYNNEI. Unmatched junction bases numbered 4, after V lost 4 bases and J lost 5 bases. This receptor was taken from a man in his forties in good health and CMV-seropositive. The chain employs TRBV2 and TRBJ2-5; 13 bases are shared with TRBD2. The specimen was PBMCs. CDR3 coding DNA: TGTGCCAGCAGTGGTTTACTAGCGGGAGGGGAGACCCAGTACTTC. Translation gives CASSGLLAGGETQYF.